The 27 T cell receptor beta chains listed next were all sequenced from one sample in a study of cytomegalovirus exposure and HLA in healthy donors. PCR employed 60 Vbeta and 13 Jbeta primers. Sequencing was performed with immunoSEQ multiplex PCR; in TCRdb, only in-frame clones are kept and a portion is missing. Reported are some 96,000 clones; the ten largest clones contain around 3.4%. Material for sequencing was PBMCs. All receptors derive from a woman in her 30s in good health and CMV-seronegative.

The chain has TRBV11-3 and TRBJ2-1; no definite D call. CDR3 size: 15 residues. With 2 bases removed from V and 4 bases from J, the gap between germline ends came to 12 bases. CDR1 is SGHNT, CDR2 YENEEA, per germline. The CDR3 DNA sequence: TGTGCCAGCAGCTTATCTACGTCCGCTTACAATGAGCAGTTCTTC. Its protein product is CASSLSTSAYNEQFF.

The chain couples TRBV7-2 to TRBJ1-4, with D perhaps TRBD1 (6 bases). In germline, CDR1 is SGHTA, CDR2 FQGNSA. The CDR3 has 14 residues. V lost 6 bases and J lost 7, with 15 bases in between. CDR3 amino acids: CASRSYRDGEKLFF. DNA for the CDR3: TGTGCCAGCAGATCATACAGGGATGGTGAAAAACTGTTTTTT.

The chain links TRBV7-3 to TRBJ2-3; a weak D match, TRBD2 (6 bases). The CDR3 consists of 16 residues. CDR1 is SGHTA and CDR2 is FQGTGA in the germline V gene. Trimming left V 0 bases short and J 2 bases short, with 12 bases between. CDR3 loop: CASSLTGGPATDTQYF. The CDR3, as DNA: TGTGCCAGCAGCTTAACGGGGGGACCGGCCACAGATACGCAGTATTTT.

CDR3: CASSADRGSYNEQFF. In DNA, the CDR3 is TGTGCCAGCAGTGCGGACAGGGGATCCTACAATGAGCAGTTCTTC. The chain links TRBV6-5 to TRBJ2-1; 9 bases agree with TRBD1. Germline V CDR1 and CDR2: MNHEY, SVGAGI. V shed 5 bases, J shed 1 base, and the junction held 3 bases outside the gene matches. CDR3 length equals 15 residues.

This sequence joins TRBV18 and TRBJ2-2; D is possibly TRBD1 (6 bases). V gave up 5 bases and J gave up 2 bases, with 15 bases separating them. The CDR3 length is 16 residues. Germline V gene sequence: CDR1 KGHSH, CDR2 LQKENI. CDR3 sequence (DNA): TGTGCCAGCTCATCGCGCCGGGACACAAACACCGGGGAGCTGTTTTTT. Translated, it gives CASSSRRDTNTGELFF.

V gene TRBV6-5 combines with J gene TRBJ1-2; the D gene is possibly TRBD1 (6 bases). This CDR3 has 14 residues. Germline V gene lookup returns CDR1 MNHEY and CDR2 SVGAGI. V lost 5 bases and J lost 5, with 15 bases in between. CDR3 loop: CASSGQGPGYGYTF. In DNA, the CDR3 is TGTGCCAGCAGTGGGCAGGGGCCGGGATATGGCTACACCTTC.

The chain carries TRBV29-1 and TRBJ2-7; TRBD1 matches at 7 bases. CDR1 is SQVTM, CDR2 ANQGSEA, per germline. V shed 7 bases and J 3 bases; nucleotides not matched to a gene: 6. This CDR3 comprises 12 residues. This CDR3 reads CSGRDRFYEQYF. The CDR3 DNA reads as TGCAGCGGCCGGGACAGATTCTACGAGCAGTACTTC.

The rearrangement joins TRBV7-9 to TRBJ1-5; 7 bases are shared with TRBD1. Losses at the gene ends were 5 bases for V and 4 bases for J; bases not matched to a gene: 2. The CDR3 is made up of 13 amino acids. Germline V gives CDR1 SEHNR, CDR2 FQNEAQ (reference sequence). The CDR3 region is CASSGRGNQPQHF. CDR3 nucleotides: TGTGCCAGCAGCGGCAGGGGGAATCAGCCCCAGCATTTT.

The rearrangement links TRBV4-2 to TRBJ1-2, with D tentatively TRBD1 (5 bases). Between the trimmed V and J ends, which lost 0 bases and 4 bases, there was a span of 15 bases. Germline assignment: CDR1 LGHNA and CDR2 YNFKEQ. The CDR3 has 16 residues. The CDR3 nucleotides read TGTGCCAGCAGCCAAGAGCTGAGCAGGGCCGGCTATGGCTACACCTTC. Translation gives CASSQELSRAGYGYTF.

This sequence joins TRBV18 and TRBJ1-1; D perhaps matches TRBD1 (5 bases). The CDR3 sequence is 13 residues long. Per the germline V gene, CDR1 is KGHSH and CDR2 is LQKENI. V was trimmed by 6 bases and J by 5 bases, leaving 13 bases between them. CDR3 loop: CASSSGAGTEAFF. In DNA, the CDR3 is TGTGCCAGCTCCTCCGGGGCGGGAACTGAAGCTTTCTTT.

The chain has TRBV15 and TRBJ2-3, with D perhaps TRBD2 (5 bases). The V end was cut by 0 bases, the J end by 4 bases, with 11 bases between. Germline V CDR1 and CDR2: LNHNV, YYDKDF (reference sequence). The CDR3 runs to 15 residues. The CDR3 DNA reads TGTGCCACCAGCAGAGAGGGCCGGGAAGCAGATACGCAGTATTTT. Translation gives CATSREGREADTQYF.

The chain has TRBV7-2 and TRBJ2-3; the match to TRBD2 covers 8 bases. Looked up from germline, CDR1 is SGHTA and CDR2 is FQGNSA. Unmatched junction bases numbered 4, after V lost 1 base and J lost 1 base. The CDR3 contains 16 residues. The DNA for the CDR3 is TGTGCCAGCAGCTTAGGTGCGGGGGGCCGCACAGATACGCAGTATTTT. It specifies CASSLGAGGRTDTQYF.

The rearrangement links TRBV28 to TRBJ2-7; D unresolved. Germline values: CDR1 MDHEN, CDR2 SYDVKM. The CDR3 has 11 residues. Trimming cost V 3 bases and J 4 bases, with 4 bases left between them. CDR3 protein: CASSFSYEQYF. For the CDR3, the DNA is TGTGCCAGCAGTTTTTCATACGAGCAGTACTTC.

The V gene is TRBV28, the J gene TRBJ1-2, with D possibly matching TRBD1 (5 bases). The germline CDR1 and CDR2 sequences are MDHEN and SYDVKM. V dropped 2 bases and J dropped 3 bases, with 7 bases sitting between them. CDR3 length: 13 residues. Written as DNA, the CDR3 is TGTGCCAGCAGTTTACAGGGTTACTATGGCTACACCTTC. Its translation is CASSLQGYYGYTF.

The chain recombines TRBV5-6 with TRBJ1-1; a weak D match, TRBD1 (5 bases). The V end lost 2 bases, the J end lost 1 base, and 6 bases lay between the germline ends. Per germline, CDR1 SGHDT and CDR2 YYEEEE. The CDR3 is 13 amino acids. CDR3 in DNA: TGTGCCAGCAGCTTTACAGGGAACACTGAAGCTTTCTTT. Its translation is CASSFTGNTEAFF.

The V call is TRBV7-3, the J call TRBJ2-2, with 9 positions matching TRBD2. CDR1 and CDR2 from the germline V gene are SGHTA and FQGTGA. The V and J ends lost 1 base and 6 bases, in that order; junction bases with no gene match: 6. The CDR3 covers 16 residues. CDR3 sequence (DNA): TGTGCCAGCAGCTTAAGGGGGACTAGCACTTCCGGGGAGCTGTTTTTT. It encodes CASSLRGTSTSGELFF.

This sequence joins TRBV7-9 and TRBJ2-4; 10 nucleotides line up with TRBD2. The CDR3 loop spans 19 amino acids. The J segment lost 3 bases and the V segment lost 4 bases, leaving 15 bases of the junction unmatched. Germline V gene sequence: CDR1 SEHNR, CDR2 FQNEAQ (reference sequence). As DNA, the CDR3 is TGTGCCAGCAGCTCTCCCGGCCTAGCGGGAGAGGTAGGCAAAAACATTCAGTACTTC. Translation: CASSSPGLAGEVGKNIQYF.

This CDR3 reads CASSQGLLRRRANTGELFF. CDR3 nucleotides: TGCGCCAGCAGCCAAGGATTATTGAGACGCAGGGCGAACACCGGGGAGCTGTTTTTT. This chain uses TRBV4-1 with TRBJ2-2; a weak D match, TRBD1 (5 bases). The CDR3 loop spans 19 amino acids. CDR1 and CDR2 from the germline V gene are MGHRA and YSYEKL. V lost 1 base and J lost 0, with 18 bases in between.

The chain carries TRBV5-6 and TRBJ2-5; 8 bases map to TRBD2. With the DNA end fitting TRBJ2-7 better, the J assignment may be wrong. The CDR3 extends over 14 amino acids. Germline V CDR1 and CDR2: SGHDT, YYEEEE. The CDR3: CASSEAGATYEQYF. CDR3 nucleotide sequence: TGTGCCAGCAGCGAAGCGGGAGCGACCTACGAGCAGTACTTC.

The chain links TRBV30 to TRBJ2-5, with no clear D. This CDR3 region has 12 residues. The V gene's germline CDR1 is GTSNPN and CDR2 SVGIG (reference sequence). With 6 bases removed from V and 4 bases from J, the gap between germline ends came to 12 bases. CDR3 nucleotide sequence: TGTGCCTGCAAGACCACGGGAGAGACCCAGTACTTC. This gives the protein CACKTTGETQYF.

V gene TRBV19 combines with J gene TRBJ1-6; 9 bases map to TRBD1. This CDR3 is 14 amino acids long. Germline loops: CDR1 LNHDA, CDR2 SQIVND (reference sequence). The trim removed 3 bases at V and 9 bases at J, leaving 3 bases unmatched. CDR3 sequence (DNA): TGTGCCAGTAGTATGGACAGGGGAGGTTCACCCCTCCACTTT. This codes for CASSMDRGGSPLHF.

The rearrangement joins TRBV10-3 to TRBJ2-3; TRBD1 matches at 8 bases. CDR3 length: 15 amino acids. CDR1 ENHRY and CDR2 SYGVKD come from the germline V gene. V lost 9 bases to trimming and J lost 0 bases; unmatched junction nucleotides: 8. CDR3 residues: CAITDDRGSTDTQYF. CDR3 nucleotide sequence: TGTGCCATAACTGACGACAGGGGCAGCACAGATACGCAGTATTTT.

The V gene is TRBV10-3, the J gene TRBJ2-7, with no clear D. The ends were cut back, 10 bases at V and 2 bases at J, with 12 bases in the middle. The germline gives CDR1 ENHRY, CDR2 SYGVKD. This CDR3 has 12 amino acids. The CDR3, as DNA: TGTGCCACTCAGCCGGGTACCTACGAGCAGTACTTC. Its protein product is CATQPGTYEQYF.

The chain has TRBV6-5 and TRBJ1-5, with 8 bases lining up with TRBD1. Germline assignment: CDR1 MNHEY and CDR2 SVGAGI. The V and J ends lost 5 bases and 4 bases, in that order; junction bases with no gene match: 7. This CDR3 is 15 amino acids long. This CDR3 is CASSAQGELNQPQHF. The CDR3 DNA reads TGTGCCAGCAGTGCACAGGGGGAACTGAATCAGCCCCAGCATTTT.

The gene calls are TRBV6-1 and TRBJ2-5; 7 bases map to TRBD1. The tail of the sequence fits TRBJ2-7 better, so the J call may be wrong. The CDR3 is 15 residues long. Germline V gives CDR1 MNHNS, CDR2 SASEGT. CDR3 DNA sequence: TGTGCCAGCAGCCACTCCCAGGGGGTATTCGACGAGCAGTACTTC. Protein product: CASSHSQGVFDEQYF.

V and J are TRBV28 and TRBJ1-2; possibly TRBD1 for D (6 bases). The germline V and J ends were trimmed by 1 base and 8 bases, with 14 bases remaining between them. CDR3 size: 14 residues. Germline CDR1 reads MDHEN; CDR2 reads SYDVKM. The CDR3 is CASSLSGRGRGYTF. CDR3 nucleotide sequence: TGTGCCAGCAGTTTATCGGGCAGGGGACGGGGCTACACCTTC.

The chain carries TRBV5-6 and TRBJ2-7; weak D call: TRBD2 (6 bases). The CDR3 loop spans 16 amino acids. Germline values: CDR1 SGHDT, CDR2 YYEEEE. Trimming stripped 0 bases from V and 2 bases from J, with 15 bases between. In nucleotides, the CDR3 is TGTGCCAGCAGCTTGGTCCTGGACTACGTTACCTACGAGCAGTACTTC. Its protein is CASSLVLDYVTYEQYF.